What follows are 25 T cell receptor beta chains derived from one specimen sequenced in a study of T cell responses to AZD1222 COVID-19 vaccine. Produced via immunoSEQ multiplex PCR; TCRdb's table is partial and in-frame only. The table has about 82,000 clones, around nine tenths seen once. This specimen was peripheral blood, taken on day 0 of AZD1222 vaccination. These receptors were obtained from an adult in good health.

This chain uses TRBV4-2 with TRBJ2-1; D remains unclear. Trimming left V 4 bases short and J 0 bases short, with 16 bases between. CDR1 LGHNA and CDR2 YNFKEQ come from the germline V gene. The CDR3 covers 17 residues. The CDR3 DNA sequence: TGTGCCAGCAGCCGGGCTCCTACACAGAGCTCCTACAATGAGCAGTTCTTC. It yields the protein CASSRAPTQSSYNEQFF.

This chain's CDR3 is CASRASGVETQYF. The CDR3 DNA is TGTGCCAGCAGAGCTAGCGGGGTAGAGACCCAGTACTTC. This rearrangement joins TRBV28 to TRBJ2-5, with TRBD2 matching 9 bases. The CDR3 loop spans 13 amino acids. Germline assignment: CDR1 MDHEN and CDR2 SYDVKM. Losses at the gene ends were 6 bases for V and 4 bases for J; bases not matched to a gene: 3.

This chain links TRBV7-2 with TRBJ1-3; D is unclear. Trimming cost V 5 bases and J 7 bases, with 9 bases left between them. CDR1 and CDR2 (germline): SGHTA, FQGNSA. CDR3 length equals 12 residues. DNA for the CDR3: TGTGCCAGCAGCCTTAACGTGAACACCATATATTTT. It is translated as CASSLNVNTIYF.

This chain joins TRBV18 and TRBJ2-3; D is unresolved. With 2 bases removed from V and 3 bases from J, the gap between germline ends came to 9 bases. Germline lookup yields CDR1 KGHSH and CDR2 LQKENI. The CDR3 totals 14 residues. The CDR3 sequence is CASSPFEGTDTQYF. The CDR3 DNA follows: TGTGCCAGCTCACCATTCGAAGGGACAGATACGCAGTATTTT. The full variable domain, with the rest looked up from reference TRBV18 and TRBJ2-3, is NAGVMQNPRHLVRRRGQEARLRCSPMKGHSHVYWYRQLPEEGLKFMVYLQKENIIDESGMPKERFSAEFPKEGPSILRIQQVVRGDSAAYFCASSPFEGTDTQYFGPGTRLTVL.

The gene calls are TRBV6-2 or TRBV6-3 and TRBJ2-1, with D uncertain. The V gene's germline CDR1 is MNHEY and CDR2 SVGEGT. This CDR3 is built from 13 residues. The V end lost 7 bases, the J end lost 6 bases, and 13 bases lay between the germline ends. DNA of the CDR3: TGTGCCAGCACCCCGGACCGCCGCAATGAGCAGTTCTTC. This codes for CASTPDRRNEQFF.

The gene calls are TRBV19 and TRBJ2-6; D gene uncertain. CDR1 and CDR2 from the germline V gene are LNHDA and SQIVND (reference sequence). CDR3 size: 16 residues. Trimming shortened V by 2 bases and J by 0 bases, and 8 bases separated the two germline ends. The CDR3 region has the DNA TGTGCCAGTAGTATAATTGTACTCTCTGGGGCCAACGTCCTGACTTTC. It is translated as CASSIIVLSGANVLTF.

The CDR3 DNA is TGTGCCAGCAGTTTCGGACGTAGCAATCAGCCCCAGCATTTT. Its protein product is CASSFGRSNQPQHF. The genes are TRBV28 and TRBJ1-5; D gene unclear. There are 14 residues in the CDR3. The V end lost 3 bases, the J end lost 0 bases, and 6 bases lay between the germline ends. Germline V gene lookup returns CDR1 MDHEN and CDR2 SYDVKM.

The chain couples TRBV28 to TRBJ2-5; TRBD1 or TRBD2 may be the D gene (5 bases each). Per germline, CDR1 MDHEN and CDR2 SYDVKM. There are 14 residues in the CDR3. Trimming shortened V by 5 bases and J by 9 bases, and 19 bases separated the two germline ends. Written as DNA, the CDR3 is TGTGCCAGCAGTCAACGACAGAGCCGGGAAGCCCAGTACTTC. This sequence encodes CASSQRQSREAQYF.

The chain recombines TRBV18 with TRBJ2-7, with 10 bases matching TRBD1. The germline V gene encodes CDR1 KGHSH and CDR2 LQKENI. This CDR3 is built from 16 residues. The J segment lost 9 bases and the V segment lost 4 bases, leaving 15 bases of the junction unmatched. CDR3 bases: TGTGCCAGCTCACAAACGACAGGGGGCGTGAGGAGCGTGCAGTACTTC. Protein: CASSQTTGGVRSVQYF. Looking up the rest from reference TRBV18 and TRBJ2-7 gives the full variable domain: NAGVMQNPRHLVRRRGQEARLRCSPMKGHSHVYWYRQLPEEGLKFMVYLQKENIIDESGMPKERFSAEFPKEGPSILRIQQVVRGDSAAYFCASSQTTGGVRSVQYFGPGTRLTVT.

This clone was seen just once. Written as DNA, the CDR3 is TGTGCCAGCAGCTTCTCAACAGGGACTACAGGGAGCCATGAGCAGTTCTTC. It translates to CASSFSTGTTGSHEQFF. The rearrangement uses TRBV7-8 and TRBJ2-1; tentatively, D is TRBD2 (7 bases). The V gene's germline CDR1 is SGHVS and CDR2 FQNEAQ. V lost 3 bases to trimming and J lost 8 bases, with 23 bases between them. The CDR3 has 17 amino acids.

The rearrangement joins TRBV25-1 to TRBJ1-2; 7 positions match TRBD1. The CDR3 has 15 amino acids. J lost 0 bases, V lost 2 bases, and 3 bases had no gene match. Germline values: CDR1 MGHDK, CDR2 SYGVNS. This CDR3 is CASSETGAANYGYTF. For the CDR3, the DNA is TGTGCCAGCAGTGAAACAGGGGCGGCTAACTATGGCTACACCTTC.

The chain combines TRBV7-9 with TRBJ1-6; D is possibly TRBD1 (6 bases). The CDR3 extends over 15 amino acids. The germline V gene encodes CDR1 SEHNR and CDR2 FQNEAQ (reference sequence). V was trimmed by 5 bases and J by 8 bases, leaving 16 bases between them. The CDR3 DNA follows: TGTGCCAGCAGCCAGCAGGGGTCCCCTCATTCACCCCTCCACTTT. It yields the protein CASSQQGSPHSPLHF. Based on the CDR3 plus reference TRBV7-9 and TRBJ1-6, the full variable domain is DTGVSQNPRHKITKRGQNVTFRCDPISEHNRLYWYRQTLGQGPEFLTYFQNEAQLEKSRLLSDRFSAERPKGSFSTLEIQRTEQGDSAMYLCASSQQGSPHSPLHFGNGTRLTVT.

The rearrangement uses TRBV24-1 and TRBJ1-4; the D is unclear. V lost 6 bases and J 5 bases, leaving 6 bases between the germline ends. CDR3 length: 12 residues. The germline V gene encodes CDR1 KGHDR and CDR2 SFDVKD. The CDR3 bases are TGTGCCACCAGTCCGGGGAATGAAAAACTGTTTTTT. Protein sequence: CATSPGNEKLFF.

The genes are TRBV6-5 and TRBJ1-5, with TRBD1 matching 9 bases. The CDR3 is 13 residues long. Germline V gene data show CDR1 as MNHEY and CDR2 as SVGAGI. J was trimmed by 7 bases and V by 8 bases; bases with no gene match: 6. The CDR3 DNA sequence: TGTGCCAGCGGACAGGGGAAAGGACAGCCCCAGCATTTT. Amino acids: CASGQGKGQPQHF.

CDR3 nucleotide sequence: TGTGCCAGCAGCTTACTAGACAGGGACGATCAGCCCCAGCATTTT. It codes for CASSLLDRDDQPQHF. The chain joins TRBV5-6 to TRBJ1-5, with TRBD1 identical over 7 bases. The CDR3 runs 15 residues. CDR1 and CDR2 (germline): SGHDT, YYEEEE. The trim removed 2 bases at V and 5 bases at J, leaving 7 bases unmatched.

V gene TRBV5-1 combines with J gene TRBJ1-5; 11 bases are shared with TRBD1. The ends lost 4 bases at V and 6 bases at J; junction bases unmatched: 6. Germline CDR1 SGHRS, CDR2 YFSETQ. This CDR3 is 15 amino acids long. The CDR3 DNA reads TGCGCCAGCAGCCCTGGACAGGGGGCCTTTCAGCCCCAGCATTTT. This gives the protein CASSPGQGAFQPQHF. Full variable domain (rest looked up from reference TRBV5-1 and TRBJ1-5): KAGVTQTPRYLIKTRGQQVTLSCSPISGHRSVSWYQQTPGQGLQFLFEYFSETQRNKGNFPGRFSGRQFSNSRSEMNVSTLELGDSALYLCASSPGQGAFQPQHFGDGTRLSIL.

V and J are TRBV4-3 and TRBJ2-7, with unresolved D. CDR1 and CDR2 (germline): LGHNA, YSLEER. V gave up 1 base and J gave up 6 bases, with 10 bases separating them. CDR3 length: 13 residues. CDR3 in DNA: TGCGCCAGCAGCCAAGCGGATGGGTTCGAGCAGTACTTC. Translated, it gives CASSQADGFEQYF.

The chain carries TRBV7-9 and TRBJ2-3; the D gene is possibly TRBD2 (6 bases). Germline V gene lookup returns CDR1 SEHNR and CDR2 FQNEAQ (reference sequence). CDR3 size: 16 residues. Between the trimmed V and J ends, which lost 3 bases and 5 bases, there was a span of 18 bases. The CDR3 region is CASSFGGPPDGDTQYF. The DNA of the CDR3 is TGTGCCAGCAGCTTCGGGGGACCGCCTGATGGAGATACGCAGTATTTT.

The rearrangement uses TRBV5-4 and TRBJ2-3, with D perhaps assigned TRBD1 or TRBD2 (5 bases each). The ends were cut back, 4 bases at V and 4 bases at J, with 13 bases in the middle. Germline V gene data show CDR1 as SGHNT and CDR2 as YYREEE (reference sequence). There are 14 residues in the CDR3. Here the CDR3 reads CASSPGTEPDTQYF. CDR3 DNA: TGTGCCAGCAGCCCCGGGACGGAACCAGATACGCAGTATTTT. The full variable domain, rest sourced from reference TRBV5-4 and TRBJ2-3, is ETGVTQSPTHLIKTRGQQVTLRCSSQSGHNTVSWYQQALGQGPQFIFQYYREEENGRGNFPPRFSGLQFPNYSSELNVNALELDDSALYLCASSPGTEPDTQYFGPGTRLTVL.

The chain has TRBV5-1 and TRBJ1-5; 7 nucleotides agree with TRBD1. Germline V gene lookup returns CDR1 SGHRS and CDR2 YFSETQ. Germline trimming cut 0 bases from V and 7 bases from J; bases unmatched to any gene: 10. CDR3 length: 16 residues. CDR3 sequence reads: CASSLDAGTAYQPQHF. DNA of the CDR3: TGCGCCAGCAGCTTGGATGCCGGGACAGCCTACCAGCCCCAGCATTTT. Full variable domain (rest looked up from reference TRBV5-1 and TRBJ1-5): KAGVTQTPRYLIKTRGQQVTLSCSPISGHRSVSWYQQTPGQGLQFLFEYFSETQRNKGNFPGRFSGRQFSNSRSEMNVSTLELGDSALYLCASSLDAGTAYQPQHFGDGTRLSIL.

The rearrangement joins TRBV10-1 to TRBJ2-5; D remains ambiguous. The CDR3 consists of 15 residues. V was clipped by 0 bases and J by 5 bases, with 13 bases between them. CDR1 is WNHNN, CDR2 SYGVQD, per germline (reference sequence). The CDR3: CASSESTRAVETQYF. The CDR3 DNA reads as TGCGCCAGCAGTGAGTCGACTCGGGCGGTGGAGACCCAGTACTTC.

The rearrangement joins TRBV7-9 to TRBJ2-3; the D gene is possibly TRBD2 (6 bases). The CDR3 loop spans 14 amino acids. The germline V gene has CDR1 SEHNR and CDR2 FQNEAQ (reference sequence). V lost 3 bases, J lost 2 bases, and 9 bases lay in between. In DNA, the CDR3 is TGTGCCAGCAGCTTCGGGGGAGCCACAGATACGCAGTATTTT. Protein: CASSFGGATDTQYF.

The chain has TRBV7-9 and TRBJ1-2; 8 bases are shared with TRBD1. Germline trimming cut 1 base from V and 2 bases from J; bases unmatched to any gene: 3. Germline values: CDR1 SEHNR, CDR2 FQNEAQ (reference sequence). The CDR3 covers 15 residues. The CDR3 protein is CASSLGGQENYGYTF. CDR3 sequence (DNA): TGTGCCAGCAGCTTAGGGGGACAGGAGAACTATGGCTACACCTTC.

V usage is TRBV11-1 and J usage is TRBJ2-3; 10 bases line up with TRBD1. Germline CDR1 SGHAT, CDR2 FQDESV (reference sequence). This CDR3 has 16 residues. V lost 3 bases and J lost 4; bases outside the gene matches: 7. The chain's CDR3 is CASSFQTGGGSDTQYF. CDR3 nucleotide sequence: TGTGCCAGCAGCTTCCAGACAGGGGGCGGGTCAGATACGCAGTATTTT. The variable domain in full, with the rest retrieved from reference TRBV11-1 and TRBJ2-3, is EAEVAQSPRYKITEKSQAVAFWCDPISGHATLYWYRQILGQGPELLVQFQDESVVDDSQLPKDRFSAERLKGVDSTLKIQPAELGDSAMYLCASSFQTGGGSDTQYFGPGTRLTVL.

Here the CDR3 reads CASGRFGEKLFF. DNA for the CDR3: TGTGCCAGCGGGCGTTTCGGTGAAAAACTGTTTTTT. The chain uses TRBV28 and TRBJ1-4; no clear D gene. Germline CDR1 and CDR2: MDHEN and SYDVKM. V dropped 8 bases and J dropped 7 bases, with 11 bases sitting between them. The CDR3 covers 12 residues.